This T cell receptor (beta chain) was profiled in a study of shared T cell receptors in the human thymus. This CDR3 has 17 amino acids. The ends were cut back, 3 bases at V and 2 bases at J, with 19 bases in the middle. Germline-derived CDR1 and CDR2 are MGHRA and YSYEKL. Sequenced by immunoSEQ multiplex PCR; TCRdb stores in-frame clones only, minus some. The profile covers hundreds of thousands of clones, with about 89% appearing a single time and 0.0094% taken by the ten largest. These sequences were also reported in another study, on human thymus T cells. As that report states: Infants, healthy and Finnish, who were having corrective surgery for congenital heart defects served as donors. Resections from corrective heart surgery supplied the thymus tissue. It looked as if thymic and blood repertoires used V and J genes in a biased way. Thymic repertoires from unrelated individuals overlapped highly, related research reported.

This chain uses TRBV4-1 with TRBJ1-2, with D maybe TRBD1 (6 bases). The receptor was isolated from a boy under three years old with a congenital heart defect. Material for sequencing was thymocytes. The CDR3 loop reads CASSHTKRGGQNYGYTF. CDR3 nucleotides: TGCGCCAGCAGCCACACGAAGAGGGGCGGACAGAACTATGGCTACACCTTC.